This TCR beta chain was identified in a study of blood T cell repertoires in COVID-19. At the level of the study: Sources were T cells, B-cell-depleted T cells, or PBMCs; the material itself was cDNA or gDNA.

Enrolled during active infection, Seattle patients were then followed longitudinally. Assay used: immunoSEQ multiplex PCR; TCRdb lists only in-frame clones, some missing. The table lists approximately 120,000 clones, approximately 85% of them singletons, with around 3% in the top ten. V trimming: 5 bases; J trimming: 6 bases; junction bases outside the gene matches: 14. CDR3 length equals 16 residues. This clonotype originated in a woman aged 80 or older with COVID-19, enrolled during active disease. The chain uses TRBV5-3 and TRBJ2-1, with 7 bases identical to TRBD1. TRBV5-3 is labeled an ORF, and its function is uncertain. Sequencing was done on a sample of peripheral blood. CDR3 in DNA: TGTGCCAGAAGGAAGACAGGGAAATGGTGGTTCAATGAGCAGTTCTTC. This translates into CARRKTGKWWFNEQFF.